The 5 T cell receptor beta chains listed next were all sequenced from one sample in a study of cytomegalovirus exposure and HLA in healthy donors. With 60 Vbeta and 13 Jbeta primers, the PCR was carried out. Using immunoSEQ multiplex PCR, the repertoire was profiled, and TCRdb retains in-frame clones only, with some absent. Of roughly 150,000 clones listed, around 80% are singletons. The sequencing input was PBMCs. The receptors stem from a male donor in good health and CMV-seronegative.

The chain carries TRBV6-6 and TRBJ2-1; weak D call: TRBD1 (6 bases). The germline V and J ends were trimmed by 7 bases and 2 bases, with 9 bases remaining between them. This CDR3 has 13 residues. Germline V gene data show CDR1 as MNHNY and CDR2 as SVGAGI (reference sequence). CDR3 sequence: CASKDSAYNEQFF. CDR3 nucleotides: TGTGCCAGCAAGGACAGCGCCTACAATGAGCAGTTCTTC.

The chain links TRBV7-2 to TRBJ1-2, with D hard to call. Germline CDR1 reads SGHTA; CDR2 reads FQGNSA. The CDR3 is 11 residues long. V was shortened by 4 bases and J by 7 bases, with 7 bases between the two germline ends. CDR3 nucleotide sequence: TGTGCCAGCAGCTCAAGAGGTGGCTACACCTTC. It codes for CASSSRGGYTF.

The V call is TRBV2, the J call TRBJ1-2, with D perhaps TRBD1 (5 bases). With 6 bases removed from V and 2 bases from J, the gap between germline ends came to 19 bases. The CDR3 runs 16 residues. Germline values: CDR1 SNHLY, CDR2 FYNNEI. This CDR3 is CASRLSQELENYGYTF. The DNA of the CDR3 is TGTGCCAGCAGGCTATCACAGGAGCTTGAAAACTATGGCTACACCTTC.

This clone showed up just a few times. V and J are TRBV19 and TRBJ1-5; 7 nucleotides line up with TRBD1. Germline V gene data show CDR1 as LNHDA and CDR2 as SQIVND (reference sequence). Trimming cost V 0 bases and J 5 bases; bases outside gene matches: 4. CDR3 length: 15 residues. The CDR3 reads CASSIDRDRYQPQHF. CDR3 bases: TGTGCCAGTAGTATAGATCGGGACAGATATCAGCCCCAGCATTTT.

The chain is built from TRBV19 and TRBJ2-3, with 13 bases that match TRBD2. Trimming cost V 4 bases and J 0 bases; bases outside gene matches: 1. The germline V gene encodes CDR1 LNHDA and CDR2 SQIVND (reference sequence). The CDR3 consists of 16 residues. This chain's CDR3 is CASSTGLAGSTDTQYF. The CDR3 DNA follows: TGTGCCAGTAGTACGGGACTAGCGGGGAGCACAGATACGCAGTATTTT. The whole variable domain, remainder taken from reference TRBV19 and TRBJ2-3, is DGGITQSPKYLFRKEGQNVTLSCEQNLNHDAMYWYRQDPGQGLRLIYYSQIVNDFQKGDIAEGYSVSREKKESFPLTVTSAQKNPTAFYLCASSTGLAGSTDTQYFGPGTRLTVL.